This T cell receptor (beta chain) is from a study of blood T cell repertoires in COVID-19 (dated by TCRdb to about 2020). About the full investigation: Samples covering the acute and convalescent phases of COVID-19 were provided by collaborators in the United States, Italy and Spain. The material from the prospective study consisted of cDNA or gDNA derived from T cells, B-cell-depleted T cells, or PBMCs. Deeply sampled blood TCRbeta repertoires from subjects exposed to, actively infected with, or recovered from COVID-19 were included in the dataset. A freely available public database, intended as a resource for researchers studying the immune response to SARS-CoV-2, is where the repertoires were released. Samples were obtained from the ongoing ImmuneRACE study (first 160 participants) and from 1,200 or so subjects provided by 6 global collaborators. Nearly every sample came with metadata listing a de-identified subject ID, COVID-19 status, age in years and sex. Where available, HLA class I and class II types were taken from metadata supplied by the sample provider and were not determined by assay-based typing.

From cysteine to phenylalanine, the CDR3 is 17 amino acids long. CDR3 DNA only is kept here, 51 bases in frame from base 1. TCRbeta CDR3 regions were amplified from genomic DNA by means of the immunoSEQ Assay, a bias-controlled multiplex PCR. The study's processing was this. The number of nucleated cells in each sample was estimated from the amplification of reference gene primers within the assay. Sequence reads were collapsed and filtered to measure the absolute abundance of every unique TCRbeta CDR3 rearrangement. For each sample, productive Simpson clonality was calculated by taking the square root of Simpson's diversity index across productive rearrangements. Entries here come from immuneACCESS through TCRdb and include only in-frame sequences with V and J called. Some clones fail to appear in such tables; in the studies checked, an unresolved V gene covers under half of the shortfall, and the cause of the remainder is unknown. That table is the source of V, J and clone size, and D and trimming were worked out from the DNA. Here the sample has 150,000 to 170,000 clones; 85% occur a single time. The ten largest account for more than 7.5% of the sample.

At one collaborating source in Seattle, patients were enrolled during active infection and were followed longitudinally through the course of disease. The collaborating institutions used their own protocols to collect whole blood in K2EDTA tubes. Collaborator samples were shipped for TCRbeta analysis as frozen whole blood, isolated PBMCs, or DNA extracted from either sample type. Note on this clone: No cognate antigen has been identified for it. No clone much larger than this one lies a single base away; base qualities are absent.

General study outcomes and caveats: The quantity of clinical and demographic metadata differed by source and by participant and was supplied without curation.

This clonotype originated in a woman aged 55-70 years with COVID-19, enrolled during active disease. The sequencing input was peripheral blood. The rearranged chain carries TRBV21-1 and TRBJ1-3; the D call in the table, TRBD1, was not verified against the DNA. TRBV21-1 is a documented pseudogene. The CDR3 corresponds to CASSKVPGGNSGNTIYF. The DNA is as follows: TGTGCCAGCAGCAAAGTTCCAGGGGGGAACTCTGGAAACACCATATATTTT.